Shown below are 23 T cell receptor beta chains from a single sample sequenced in a study of blood T cell repertoires in COVID-19. The method was immunoSEQ multiplex PCR; TCRdb's version includes in-frame clones alone and lacks a portion of them. The repertoire holds under 250,000 clones, with 80% to 85% as singletons. The sequenced material came from peripheral blood. The receptors derive from a woman aged 40 to 50 who had recovered from COVID-19.

The V and J genes are TRBV6-5 and TRBJ2-1, with 7 bases lining up with TRBD1. The CDR3 contains 14 residues. Germline V CDR1 and CDR2: MNHEY, SVGAGI. J lost 4 bases, V lost 5 bases, and 5 bases had no gene match. The CDR3 coding sequence is TGTGCCAGCAGTAACAGGGGTCTTTACAATGAGCAGTTCTTC. Amino acids: CASSNRGLYNEQFF.

The chain carries TRBV19 and TRBJ2-7; 7 bases are shared with TRBD1. The CDR3 has 13 residues. V trimming: 6 bases; J trimming: 4 bases; junction bases outside the gene matches: 6. Germline assignment: CDR1 LNHDA and CDR2 SQIVND (reference sequence). The DNA for the CDR3 is TGTGCCAGTAGACGGACAGGAGCTTACGAGCAGTACTTC. Its protein product is CASRRTGAYEQYF. Supplemented by reference TRBV19 and TRBJ2-7, the full variable domain reads DGGITQSPKYLFRKEGQNVTLSCEQNLNHDAMYWYRQDPGQGLRLIYYSQIVNDFQKGDIAEGYSVSREKKESFPLTVTSAQKNPTAFYLCASRRTGAYEQYFGPGTRLTVT.

The genes are TRBV5-8 and TRBJ2-2, with 9 bases identical to TRBD2. From germline, CDR1 is SGHTS and CDR2 YDEGEE. This CDR3 is 17 amino acids long. The trim removed 0 bases at V and 5 bases at J, leaving 8 bases unmatched. The DNA of the CDR3 is TGTGCCAGCAGCTTGGGGCATGGTAGCGGGGGAACCGGGGAGCTGTTTTTT. Its translation: CASSLGHGSGGTGELFF.

The chain carries TRBV28 and TRBJ2-3, with 7 bases matching TRBD2. J gave up 0 bases and V 5 bases, and 5 bases lay outside the gene matches. This CDR3 is 15 amino acids long. Germline values: CDR1 MDHEN, CDR2 SYDVKM. The CDR3 region is CASSPRLASTDTQYF. The CDR3 region has the DNA TGTGCCAGCAGTCCCCGACTAGCTAGCACAGATACGCAGTATTTT.

The chain joins TRBV6-6 to TRBJ1-6; 11 bases match TRBD1. Trimming at V came to 10 bases and at J to 14 bases, leaving 10 bases not matched to a gene. The CDR3 loop spans 13 amino acids. Germline assignment: CDR1 MNHNY and CDR2 SVGAGI (reference sequence). The CDR3 DNA is TGTGCCACCCGGACAGGGGGCTTTGTGGCCCTCCACTTT. As protein: CATRTGGFVALHF.

This chain uses TRBV7-7 with TRBJ2-5; 7 bases map to TRBD1. The germline V gene has CDR1 SSHAT and CDR2 FNYEAQ (reference sequence). CDR3 length equals 15 residues. The J segment lost 4 bases and the V segment lost 4 bases, leaving 9 bases of the junction unmatched. The CDR3 DNA reads as TGTGCCAGCAGCTCGGGACAGACCCTCCCAGAGACCCAGTACTTC. As protein: CASSSGQTLPETQYF.

The chain recombines TRBV5-4 with TRBJ2-2; TRBD2 matches at 11 bases. Unmatched junction bases numbered 9, after V lost 4 bases and J lost 4 bases. The CDR3 spans 17 residues. Germline CDR1 is SGHNT and CDR2 is YYREEE (reference sequence). CDR3 nucleotides: TGTGCCAGCAGCCCTTCGGTCCTAGCGGGGGGCACCGGGGAGCTGTTTTTT. It encodes CASSPSVLAGGTGELFF.

This clone was seen a few times. The V call is TRBV5-1, the J call TRBJ1-1; 8 positions match TRBD1. The ends lost 4 bases at V and 3 bases at J; junction bases unmatched: 8. This CDR3 is built from 15 residues. Germline V gene data show CDR1 as SGHRS and CDR2 as YFSETQ. The CDR3: CASSQNPTGDTEAFF. CDR3 nucleotide sequence: TGCGCCAGCAGCCAAAACCCGACAGGGGACACTGAAGCTTTCTTT.

The chain couples TRBV10-3 to TRBJ1-4; D gene ambiguous. Germline CDR1 ENHRY, CDR2 SYGVKD. This CDR3 has 14 residues. Trimming cost V 10 bases and J 7 bases, with 19 bases left between them. CDR3 nucleotides: TGTGCCACCTCCTCTATACAGTTAGGTGAAAAACTGTTTTTT. This codes for CATSSIQLGEKLFF.

A few counts support this clone. The chain uses TRBV5-1 and TRBJ2-5, with 8 nucleotides matching TRBD1. In germline, CDR1 is SGHRS, CDR2 YFSETQ. V gave up 5 bases and J gave up 5 bases; unmatched junction bases: 8. CDR3 length: 14 amino acids. For the CDR3, the DNA is TGCGCCAGCAGGATTCAGGGGGCGAGGGAGACCCAGTACTTC. The encoded protein is CASRIQGARETQYF.

The chain has TRBV7-9 and TRBJ2-7, with 9 bases matching TRBD1. V was pared by 5 bases and J by 0 bases, with 2 bases of the junction left unmatched. The CDR3 consists of 14 residues. CDR1 is SEHNR, CDR2 FQNEAQ, per germline (reference sequence). The CDR3 nucleotides read TGTGCCAGCAGCGGGGACAGGGCCTCCTACGAGCAGTACTTC. It yields the protein CASSGDRASYEQYF.

V and J are TRBV2 and TRBJ1-4; 9 nucleotides agree with TRBD1. Germline assignment: CDR1 SNHLY and CDR2 FYNNEI. Losses at the gene ends were 6 bases for V and 4 bases for J; bases not matched to a gene: 9. This CDR3 has 16 amino acids. The CDR3 here is CASRNRRQGGNEKLFF. The CDR3 DNA reads TGTGCCAGCAGAAACAGACGACAGGGGGGTAATGAAAAACTGTTTTTT.

This clone was seen just once. The gene calls are TRBV30 and TRBJ1-5; D gene unclear. The CDR3 is 15 amino acids. The V end lost 1 base, the J end lost 4 bases, and 14 bases lay between the germline ends. Per the germline V gene, CDR1 is GTSNPN and CDR2 is SVGIG (reference sequence). CDR3 nucleotides: TGTGCCTGGAGTGGGGAGGCGTGGGAGAATCAGCCCCAGCATTTT. Its protein is CAWSGEAWENQPQHF.

The rearrangement joins TRBV28 to TRBJ2-7; tentative D call: TRBD2 (7 bases). CDR3 length: 15 residues. CDR1 is MDHEN, CDR2 SYDVKM, per germline. Trimming removed 6 bases at V and 7 bases at J, with 22 bases between. CDR3 sequence reads: CASRSLGGQPREQYF. The CDR3 DNA sequence: TGTGCCAGCAGGTCGCTGGGGGGGCAGCCCAGGGAGCAGTACTTC.

This chain joins TRBV11-3 and TRBJ2-7, with TRBD2 matching over 7 bases. Per the germline V gene, CDR1 is SGHNT and CDR2 is YENEEA. The CDR3 runs to 14 residues. V dropped 1 base and J dropped 3; count of bases not matched to a gene: 3. The DNA of the CDR3 is TGTGCCAGCAGCTTAGGGGCGGGGGACTACGAGCAGTACTTC. It is translated as CASSLGAGDYEQYF.

The CDR3 region has the DNA TGCAGCGTTCAGGTAGGGGGACCCACAGATACGCAGTATTTT. It encodes CSVQVGGPTDTQYF. V is TRBV29-1 and J is TRBJ2-3; tentatively, D is TRBD1 (6 bases). Trimming shortened V by 5 bases and J by 2 bases, and 14 bases separated the two germline ends. The CDR3 covers 14 residues. Germline V CDR1 and CDR2: SQVTM, ANQGSEA.

The chain is built from TRBV3-1 (or the pseudogene TRBV3-2) and TRBJ2-5; 10 bases align to TRBD2. This CDR3 is built from 16 residues. J lost 5 bases, V lost 4 bases, and 10 bases had no gene match. From germline, CDR1 is LGHDT and CDR2 YNNKEL (reference sequence). The CDR3 region has the DNA TGTGCCAGCAGCCCAACAGCGGGGGGGCGTGGGGAGACCCAGTACTTC. Translation: CASSPTAGGRGETQYF.

This rearrangement joins TRBV28 to TRBJ2-7; the match to TRBD2 covers 7 bases. CDR3 length equals 16 residues. V lost 6 bases to trimming and J lost 6 bases; unmatched junction nucleotides: 17. Germline loops: CDR1 MDHEN, CDR2 SYDVKM. The CDR3 bases are TGTGCCAGCAGGCGAACCGGGACTACCTCGCAGGGCGAGCAGTACTTC. This codes for CASRRTGTTSQGEQYF. The full variable domain, rest sourced from reference TRBV28 and TRBJ2-7, is DVKVTQSSRYLVKRTGEKVFLECVQDMDHENMFWYRQDPGLGLRLIYFSYDVKMKEKGDIPEGYSVSREKKERFSLILESASTNQTSMYLCASRRTGTTSQGEQYFGPGTRLTVT.

Here the CDR3 DNA reads TGTGCCAGTACGGGCGGGGGGCCTGTAGTATCCGGGGAGCTGTTTTTT. It translates to CASTGGGPVVSGELFF. V and J are TRBV19 and TRBJ2-2; 8 nucleotides match TRBD2. The trim removed 7 bases at V and 6 bases at J, leaving 13 bases unmatched. The CDR3 runs 16 residues. Germline CDR1 reads LNHDA; CDR2 reads SQIVND (reference sequence).

In nucleotides, the CDR3 is TGTGCCACCATTAAGAGGGGAAACACCATATATTTT. Its protein product is CATIKRGNTIYF. The chain recombines TRBV28 with TRBJ1-3; no clear D gene. Germline-derived CDR1 and CDR2 are MDHEN and SYDVKM. The CDR3 contains 12 residues. V gave up 10 bases and J gave up 4 bases, with 11 bases separating them. The full variable domain, in which reference TRBV28 and TRBJ1-3 provide the parts outside the CDR3, is DVKVTQSSRYLVKRTGEKVFLECVQDMDHENMFWYRQDPGLGLRLIYFSYDVKMKEKGDIPEGYSVSREKKERFSLILESASTNQTSMYLCATIKRGNTIYFGEGSWLTVV.

The chain uses TRBV5-8 and TRBJ1-1; the match to TRBD1 covers 8 bases. The CDR3 length is 16 residues. The V and J ends lost 0 bases and 0 bases, in that order; junction bases with no gene match: 4. CDR1 and CDR2 (germline): SGHTS, YDEGEE. CDR3 nucleotides: TGTGCCAGCAGCTTGGCCACAGGGGGAGTGAACACTGAAGCTTTCTTT. Encoded protein: CASSLATGGVNTEAFF.

The chain combines TRBV7-9 with TRBJ2-7; the D gene is possibly TRBD1 (6 bases). The CDR3 is made up of 12 amino acids. V was trimmed by 5 bases and J by 6 bases, leaving 11 bases between them. Germline V CDR1 and CDR2: SEHNR, FQNEAQ (reference sequence). The CDR3 bases are TGTGCCAGCAGCCAGGGGTGGTCCGAGCAGTACTTC. Amino acids: CASSQGWSEQYF.

The V call is TRBV4-1, the J call TRBJ1-2; the D gene is possibly TRBD1 (5 bases). V dropped 3 bases and J dropped 0 bases, with 14 bases sitting between them. The CDR3 is made up of 16 amino acids. Looked up from germline, CDR1 is MGHRA and CDR2 is YSYEKL. CDR3 nucleotides: TGCGCCAGCAGCCACCCTACCGGGGGAACTAACTATGGCTACACCTTC. Protein product: CASSHPTGGTNYGYTF.